What follows are 10 T cell receptor beta chains derived from one specimen sequenced in a study of blood T cell repertoires in COVID-19. Profiling relied on immunoSEQ multiplex PCR, and the TCRdb table lists in-frame clones only, not all of them. The sample lists about 200,000 clones; approximately 86% were seen once. What was sequenced was peripheral blood. The receptors here all came from a woman between 45 and 60 years old with COVID-19, enrolled during active disease.

This chain's CDR3 is CASSIDPVHGYTF. CDR3 sequence (DNA): TGTGCCAGTAGTATAGATCCGGTGCATGGCTACACCTTC. The chain carries TRBV19 and TRBJ1-2; D call uncertain. Per the germline V gene, CDR1 is LNHDA and CDR2 is SQIVND (reference sequence). V lost 0 bases to trimming and J lost 6 bases, with 8 bases between them. The CDR3 totals 13 residues.

This sequence joins TRBV6-1 and TRBJ2-7; weak D call: TRBD2 (6 bases). Trimming cost V 3 bases and J 4 bases, with 10 bases left between them. Germline CDR1 and CDR2: MNHNS and SASEGT. The CDR3 spans 13 residues. The CDR3 spells CASSEGGIYEQYV. DNA for the CDR3: TGTGCCAGCAGTGAGGGAGGCATTTACGAGCAGTACGTC.

This rearrangement joins TRBV7-2 to TRBJ2-3, with 13 positions matching TRBD2. After removal of 3 bases from V and 8 bases from J, the junction contained 5 bases not matched to a gene. Germline CDR1 is SGHTA and CDR2 is FQGNSA. CDR3 length: 15 residues. The chain's CDR3 is CASSFWTSGGVTQYF. CDR3 DNA sequence: TGTGCCAGCAGCTTTTGGACTAGCGGGGGCGTTACGCAGTATTTT.

The chain carries TRBV10-3 and TRBJ2-3, with D unclear. The V gene's germline CDR1 is ENHRY and CDR2 SYGVKD. This CDR3 is built from 13 residues. With 6 bases removed from V and 6 bases from J, the gap between germline ends came to 13 bases. DNA of the CDR3: TGTGCCATCAGGACGTTGGGCAACGATACGCAGTATTTT. Translating it yields CAIRTLGNDTQYF.

This chain links TRBV12-1 with TRBJ2-3; the D call of TRBD2 is as the table states it, not checked on the DNA. TRBV12-1 is reported as a pseudogene. This CDR3 comprises 15 residues. The CDR3: CASSFGDYLTDTQYF. The CDR3 DNA reads TGTGCCAGCAGCTTTGGGGACTACCTCACAGATACGCAGTATTTT.

This clone has just a few counts. This rearrangement joins TRBV29-1 to TRBJ1-2; 7 nucleotides line up with TRBD1. This CDR3 has 11 amino acids. Per germline, CDR1 SQVTM and CDR2 ANQGSEA. V shed 4 bases and J 6 bases; nucleotides not matched to a gene: 2. In DNA, the CDR3 is TGCAGCGTTGGACAGGGTCATGGCTACACCTTC. This codes for CSVGQGHGYTF.

The V gene is TRBV15, the J gene TRBJ2-7; D call uncertain. Germline assignment: CDR1 LNHNV and CDR2 YYDKDF (reference sequence). Between the trimmed V and J ends, which lost 5 bases and 4 bases, there was a span of 15 bases. The CDR3 is 14 residues long. CDR3 DNA sequence: TGTGCCACCAGCTCGCGAATAAGGCGGTACGAGCAGTACGTC. As protein: CATSSRIRRYEQYV.

V is TRBV10-3 and J is TRBJ1-1; TRBD1 matches at 7 bases. Trimming at V came to 3 bases and at J to 3 bases, leaving 7 bases not matched to a gene. This CDR3 is built from 15 residues. CDR1 ENHRY and CDR2 SYGVKD come from the germline V gene. The CDR3 coding sequence is TGTGCCATCAGTGACCCACAGGGGCGGGACACTGAAGCTTTCTTT. This encodes CAISDPQGRDTEAFF.

In its sample, this clone was seen once. The V and J genes are TRBV30 and TRBJ2-7, with D unclear. In germline, CDR1 is GTSNPN, CDR2 SVGIG (reference sequence). V was trimmed by 2 bases and J by 4 bases, leaving 6 bases between them. CDR3 length: 11 amino acids. The CDR3 DNA is TGTGCCTGGAGTAACAGATACGAGCAGTACTTC. Protein product: CAWSNRYEQYF.

This chain joins TRBV21-1 and TRBJ2-1; the table's D call, TRBD2, has no DNA check behind it. TRBV21-1 is marked as a pseudogene. The CDR3 sequence is 11 residues long. The CDR3 region is CASTLRGEQFF. Here the CDR3 DNA reads TGTGCCAGCACCCTTCGGGGAGAGCAGTTCTTC.